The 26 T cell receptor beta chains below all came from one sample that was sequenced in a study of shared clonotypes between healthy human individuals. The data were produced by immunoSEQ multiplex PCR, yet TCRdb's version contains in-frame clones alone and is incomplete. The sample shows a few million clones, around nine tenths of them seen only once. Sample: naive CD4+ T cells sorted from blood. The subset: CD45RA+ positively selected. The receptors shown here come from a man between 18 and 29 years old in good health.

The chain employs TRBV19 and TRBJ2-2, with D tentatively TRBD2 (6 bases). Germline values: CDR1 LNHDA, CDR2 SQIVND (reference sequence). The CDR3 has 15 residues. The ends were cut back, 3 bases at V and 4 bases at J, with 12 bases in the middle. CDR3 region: CASSIRDSFTGELFF. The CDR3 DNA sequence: TGTGCCAGTAGTATCCGGGACTCTTTCACCGGGGAGCTGTTTTTT.

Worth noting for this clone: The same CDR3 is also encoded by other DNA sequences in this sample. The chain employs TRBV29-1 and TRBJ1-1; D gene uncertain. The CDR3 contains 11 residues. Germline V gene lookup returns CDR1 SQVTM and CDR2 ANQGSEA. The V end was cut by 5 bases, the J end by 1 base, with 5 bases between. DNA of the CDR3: TGCAGCGTTCGCGGGAACACTGAAGCTTTCTTT. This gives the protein CSVRGNTEAFF.

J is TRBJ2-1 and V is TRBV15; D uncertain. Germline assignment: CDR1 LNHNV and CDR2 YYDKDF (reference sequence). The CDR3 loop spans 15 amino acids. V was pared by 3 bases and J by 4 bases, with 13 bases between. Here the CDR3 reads CATSRGEFSYNEQFF. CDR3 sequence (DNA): TGTGCCACCAGCAGGGGCGAGTTCTCGTACAATGAGCAGTTCTTC.

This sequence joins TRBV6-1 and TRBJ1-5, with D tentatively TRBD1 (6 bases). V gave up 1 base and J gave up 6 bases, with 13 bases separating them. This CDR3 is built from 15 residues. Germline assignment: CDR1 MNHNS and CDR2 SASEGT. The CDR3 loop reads CASSEGGGVAQPQHF. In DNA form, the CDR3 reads TGTGCCAGCAGTGAAGGAGGGGGAGTTGCTCAGCCCCAGCATTTT.

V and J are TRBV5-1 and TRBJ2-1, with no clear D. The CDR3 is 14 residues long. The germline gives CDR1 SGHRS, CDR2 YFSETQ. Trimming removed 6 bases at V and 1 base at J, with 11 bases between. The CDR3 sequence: CASTLDHSYNEQFF. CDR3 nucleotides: TGCGCCAGCACCCTGGATCATTCCTACAATGAGCAGTTCTTC.

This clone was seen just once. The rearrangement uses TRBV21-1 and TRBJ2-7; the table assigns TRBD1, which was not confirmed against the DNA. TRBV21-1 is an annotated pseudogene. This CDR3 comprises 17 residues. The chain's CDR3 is CASSWDIETGLRYEQYF. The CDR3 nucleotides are TGTGCCAGCAGCTGGGACATTGAAACTGGTCTCAGGTACGAGCAGTACTTC.

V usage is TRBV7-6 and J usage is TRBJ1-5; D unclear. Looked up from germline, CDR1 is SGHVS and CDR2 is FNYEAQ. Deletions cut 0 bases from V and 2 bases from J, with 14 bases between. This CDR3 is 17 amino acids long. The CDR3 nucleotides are TGTGCCAGCAGCTTAGCTACCGGGCCGGGTGGCAATCAGCCCCAGCATTTT. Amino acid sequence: CASSLATGPGGNQPQHF.

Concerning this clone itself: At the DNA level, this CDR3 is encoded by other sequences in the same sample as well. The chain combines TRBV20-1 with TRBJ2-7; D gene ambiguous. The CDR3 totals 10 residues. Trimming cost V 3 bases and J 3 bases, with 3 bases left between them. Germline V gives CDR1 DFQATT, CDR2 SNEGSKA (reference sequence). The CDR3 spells CSARGYEQYF. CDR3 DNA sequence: TGCAGTGCTAGGGGCTACGAGCAGTACTTC.

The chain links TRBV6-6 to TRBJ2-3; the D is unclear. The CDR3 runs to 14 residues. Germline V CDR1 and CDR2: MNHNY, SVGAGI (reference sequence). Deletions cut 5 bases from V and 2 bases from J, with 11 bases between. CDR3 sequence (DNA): TGTGCCAGCAGTCAAGGGTTTCTCACAGATACGCAGTATTTT. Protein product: CASSQGFLTDTQYF.

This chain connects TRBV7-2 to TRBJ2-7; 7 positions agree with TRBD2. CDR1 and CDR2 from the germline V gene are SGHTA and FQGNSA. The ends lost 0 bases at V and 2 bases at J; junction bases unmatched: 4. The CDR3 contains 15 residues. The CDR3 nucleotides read TGTGCCAGCAGCTTAGCGGGAGGGATAACCTACGAGCAGTACTTC. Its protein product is CASSLAGGITYEQYF.

CDR3 protein: CASSRDLGGNQPQHF. For the CDR3, the DNA is TGTGCCAGCAGCCGAGATTTGGGGGGCAATCAGCCCCAGCATTTT. The chain uses TRBV9 and TRBJ1-5, with D perhaps matching TRBD1 (5 bases). The V and J ends lost 4 bases and 2 bases respectively, with 13 bases between them. Germline V gene data show CDR1 as SGDLS and CDR2 as YYNGEE. This CDR3 is 15 amino acids long.

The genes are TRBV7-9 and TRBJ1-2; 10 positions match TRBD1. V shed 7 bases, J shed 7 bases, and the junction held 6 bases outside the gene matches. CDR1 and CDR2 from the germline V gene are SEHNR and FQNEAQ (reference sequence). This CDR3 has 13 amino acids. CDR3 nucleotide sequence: TGTGCCAGCACTTTGGACAGGGGGTTTGGCTACACCTTC. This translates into CASTLDRGFGYTF.

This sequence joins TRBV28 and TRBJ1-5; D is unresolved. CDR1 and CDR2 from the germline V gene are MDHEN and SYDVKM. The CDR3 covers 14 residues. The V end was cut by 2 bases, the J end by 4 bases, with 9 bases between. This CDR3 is CASSLSQLNQPQHF. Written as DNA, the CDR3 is TGTGCCAGCAGTTTAAGTCAGTTAAATCAGCCCCAGCATTTT. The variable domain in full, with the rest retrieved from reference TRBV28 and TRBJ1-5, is DVKVTQSSRYLVKRTGEKVFLECVQDMDHENMFWYRQDPGLGLRLIYFSYDVKMKEKGDIPEGYSVSREKKERFSLILESASTNQTSMYLCASSLSQLNQPQHFGDGTRLSIL.

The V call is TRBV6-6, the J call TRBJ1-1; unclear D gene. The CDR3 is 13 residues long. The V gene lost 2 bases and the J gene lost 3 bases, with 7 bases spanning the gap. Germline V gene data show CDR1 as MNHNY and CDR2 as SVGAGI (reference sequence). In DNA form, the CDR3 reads TGTGCCAGCAGTTACGGTGAGGACACTGAAGCTTTCTTT. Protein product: CASSYGEDTEAFF.

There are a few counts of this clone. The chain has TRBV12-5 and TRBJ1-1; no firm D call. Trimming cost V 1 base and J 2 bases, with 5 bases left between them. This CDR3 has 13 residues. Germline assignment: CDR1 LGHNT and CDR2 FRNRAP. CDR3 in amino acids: CASGLEPNTEAFF. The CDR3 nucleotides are TGTGCTAGTGGTTTGGAGCCCAACACTGAAGCTTTCTTT.

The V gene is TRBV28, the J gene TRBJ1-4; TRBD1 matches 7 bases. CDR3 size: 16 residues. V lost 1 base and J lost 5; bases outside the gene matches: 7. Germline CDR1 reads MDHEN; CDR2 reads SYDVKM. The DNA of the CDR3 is TGTGCCAGCAGTTTATTCCCGGGACAGCAAAATGAAAAACTGTTTTTT. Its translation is CASSLFPGQQNEKLFF.

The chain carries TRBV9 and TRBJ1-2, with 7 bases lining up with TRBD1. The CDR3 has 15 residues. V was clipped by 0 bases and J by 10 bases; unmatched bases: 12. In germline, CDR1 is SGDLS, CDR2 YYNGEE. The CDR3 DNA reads TGTGCCAGCAGCGTAGCAGACAGGGCACTATTCCCCTACACCTTC. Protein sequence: CASSVADRALFPYTF. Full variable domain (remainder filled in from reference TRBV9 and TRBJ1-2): DSGVTQTPKHLITATGQRVTLRCSPRSGDLSVYWYQQSLDQGLQFLIQYYNGEERAKGNILERFSAQQFPDLHSELNLSSLELGDSALYFCASSVADRALFPYTFGSGTRLTVV.

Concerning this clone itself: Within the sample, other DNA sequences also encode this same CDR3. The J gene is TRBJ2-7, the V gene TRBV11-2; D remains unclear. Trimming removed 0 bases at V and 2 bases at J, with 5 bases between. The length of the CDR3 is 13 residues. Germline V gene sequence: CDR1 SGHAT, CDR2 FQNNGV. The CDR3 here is CASSLEAAYEQYF. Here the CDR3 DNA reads TGTGCCAGCAGCTTAGAAGCCGCCTACGAGCAGTACTTC.

The CDR3 loop is CASTGAGERADTQYF. In nucleotides, the CDR3 is TGTGCCAGCACCGGAGCGGGGGAGAGGGCAGATACGCAGTATTTT. The rearrangement links TRBV2 to TRBJ2-3; 8 bases are shared with TRBD2. The V gene end was trimmed by 7 bases and the J gene end by 4 bases; junction bases not matched to a gene: 10. Germline V gene data show CDR1 as SNHLY and CDR2 as FYNNEI. The CDR3 loop spans 15 amino acids. The full variable domain, in which reference TRBV2 and TRBJ2-3 provide the parts outside the CDR3, is EPEVTQTPSHQVTQMGQEVILRCVPISNHLYFYWYRQILGQKVEFLVSFYNNEISEKSEIFDDQFSVERPDGSNFTLKIRSTKLEDSAMYFCASTGAGERADTQYFGPGTRLTVL.

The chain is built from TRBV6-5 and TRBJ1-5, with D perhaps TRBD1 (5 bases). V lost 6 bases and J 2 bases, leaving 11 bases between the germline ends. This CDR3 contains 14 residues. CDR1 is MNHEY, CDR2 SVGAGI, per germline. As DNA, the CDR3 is TGTGCCAGCAGGCGGGACCTAGGCAATCAGCCCCAGCATTTT. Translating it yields CASRRDLGNQPQHF.

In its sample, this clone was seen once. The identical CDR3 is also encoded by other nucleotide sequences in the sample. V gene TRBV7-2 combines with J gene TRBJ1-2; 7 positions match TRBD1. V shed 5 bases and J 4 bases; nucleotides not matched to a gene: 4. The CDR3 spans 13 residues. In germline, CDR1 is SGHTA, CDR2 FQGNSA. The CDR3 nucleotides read TGTGCCAGCAGCCCCAGGGACAGCTATGGCTACACCTTC. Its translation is CASSPRDSYGYTF.

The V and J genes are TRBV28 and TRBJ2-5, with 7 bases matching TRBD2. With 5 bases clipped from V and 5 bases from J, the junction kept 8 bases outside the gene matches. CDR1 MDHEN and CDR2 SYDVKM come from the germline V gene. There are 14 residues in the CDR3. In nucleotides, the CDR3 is TGTGCCAGCAGTCCGCGGGGGAAGGAGGAGACCCAGTACTTC. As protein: CASSPRGKEETQYF.

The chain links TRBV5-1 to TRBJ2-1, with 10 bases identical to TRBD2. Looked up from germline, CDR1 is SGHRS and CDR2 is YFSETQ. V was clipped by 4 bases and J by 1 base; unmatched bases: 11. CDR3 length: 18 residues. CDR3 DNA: TGCGCCAGCAGCCCGAACAAGCGGGGGGGCTGGTCCTACAATGAGCAGTTCTTC. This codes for CASSPNKRGGWSYNEQFF.

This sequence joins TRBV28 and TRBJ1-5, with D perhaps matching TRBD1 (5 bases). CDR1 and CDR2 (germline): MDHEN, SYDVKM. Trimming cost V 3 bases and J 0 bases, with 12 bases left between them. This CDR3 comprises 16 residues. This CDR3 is CASSLSGAGSNQPQHF. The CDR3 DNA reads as TGTGCCAGCAGTTTGAGCGGGGCGGGTAGCAATCAGCCCCAGCATTTT.

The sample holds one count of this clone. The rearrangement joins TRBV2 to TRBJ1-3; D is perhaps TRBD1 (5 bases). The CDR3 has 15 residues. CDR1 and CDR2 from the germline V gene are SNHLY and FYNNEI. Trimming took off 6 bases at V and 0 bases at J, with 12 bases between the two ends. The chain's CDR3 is CASRRGQVSGNTIYF. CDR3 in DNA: TGTGCCAGCAGGAGGGGTCAAGTCTCTGGAAACACCATATATTTT. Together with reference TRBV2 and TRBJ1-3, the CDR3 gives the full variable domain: EPEVTQTPSHQVTQMGQEVILRCVPISNHLYFYWYRQILGQKVEFLVSFYNNEISEKSEIFDDQFSVERPDGSNFTLKIRSTKLEDSAMYFCASRRGQVSGNTIYFGEGSWLTVV.

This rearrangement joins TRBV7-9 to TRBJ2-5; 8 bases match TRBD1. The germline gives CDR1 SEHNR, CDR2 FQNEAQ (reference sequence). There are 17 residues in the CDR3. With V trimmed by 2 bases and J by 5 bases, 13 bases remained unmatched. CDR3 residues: CASSLTGRGRFGETQYF. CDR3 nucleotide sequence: TGTGCCAGCAGCTTAACGGGCAGGGGGCGCTTCGGGGAGACCCAGTACTTC.